This is a list of T cell receptor beta chains from one sample in a study of T cell responses to AZD1222 COVID-19 vaccine. Clones were sequenced by immunoSEQ multiplex PCR, and TCRdb holds only the in-frame ones, with some missing. The sample includes approximately 82,000 clones, roughly 81% seen only once; the top ten take 10% to 15%. The sequencing used peripheral blood, collected on day 0 of AZD1222 vaccination. All receptors derive from an adult in good health. Each CDR3 is given with its conserved first and last residue. The D gene is left open where the match is weak. Size is omitted from some rows. Given values are once, few, many or a class for expanded clones.

V	size	D	J	DNA	CDR3
TRBV6-5	.	TRBD1	TRBJ2-3	TGTGCCAGCAGGAGGACAGGGATCAGCACAGATACGCAGTATTTT	CASRRTGISTDTQYF
TRBV30	.	.	TRBJ2-5	TGTGCCTGGAGTGACCGAGAGACCCAGTACTTC	CAWSDRETQYF
TRBV7-3	.	.	TRBJ2-2	TGTGCCAGCAGCTCCTACACCGGGGAGCTGTTTTTT	CASSSYTGELFF
TRBV7-2	.	.	TRBJ1-1	TGTGCCAGCAGCTTAGGGGGGCAGAACACTGAAGCTTTCTTT	CASSLGGQNTEAFF
TRBV4-3	.	.	TRBJ2-1	TGCGCCAGCAGCCAAGATCGACAGACCACCTACAATGAGCAGTTCTTC	CASSQDRQTTYNEQFF
TRBV6-5	few	TRBD1	TRBJ1-1	TGTGCCAGCAGGATATCAGGGGGGAGAGACACTGAAGCTTTCTTT	CASRISGGRDTEAFF
TRBV19	.	.	TRBJ1-5	TGTGCCAGTAGTATTTCTGGGGCAGGGGCCATCCGCAATCAGCCCCAGCATTTT	CASSISGAGAIRNQPQHF
TRBV19	.	TRBD2	TRBJ2-2	TGTGCCAGTAGTATGTACGTAATGGGACTAGCGGGGGCCGGGGAGCTGTTTTTT	CASSMYVMGLAGAGELFF
TRBV5-1	.	.	TRBJ1-3	TGCGCCAGCAGCTTGAGTCCCACCTCTGGAAACACCATATATTTT	CASSLSPTSGNTIYF
TRBV14	.	TRBD1	TRBJ2-4	TGTGCCAGCAGCCCGCTTGGACAGGGCGGCAGGGCCAAAAACATTCAGTACTTC	CASSPLGQGGRAKNIQYF
TRBV11-3	once	TRBD2	TRBJ2-1	TGTGCCAGCAGCTTGCTCGGGAGGAACGAGCAGTTCTTC	CASSLLGRNEQFF
TRBV14	.	TRBD1	TRBJ1-2	TGTGCCAGCAGCCAAAGGGACAGAGATGGCTACACCTTC	CASSQRDRDGYTF
TRBV19	.	TRBD1	TRBJ1-4	TGTGCCAGTAGTGCCCCGGGACAGGGTCGTAGGGAACTGTTTTTT	CASSAPGQGRRELFF
TRBV19	.	TRBD1	TRBJ2-2	TGTGCCAGTAGAGACAGGGAAAGCGGGGAGCTGTTTTTT	CASRDRESGELFF
TRBV6-5	.	TRBD1	TRBJ1-1	TGTGCCAGCACTCCTCTTACAGGGGGAACTGAAGCTTTCTTT	CASTPLTGGTEAFF
TRBV25-1	.	TRBD1	TRBJ1-2	TGTGCCAGCAGACCACAGGGGGCGTTCCACCTCTATGGCTACACCTTC	CASRPQGAFHLYGYTF
TRBV9	.	TRBD1	TRBJ2-2	TGTGCCAGCAGCCCAAGCCCTGGGACAGACACCGGGGAGCTGTTTTTT	CASSPSPGTDTGELFF
TRBV5-6	.	TRBD1	TRBJ2-7	TGTGCCAGCAGAAGACAGGGGCACTCCTACGAGCAGTACTTC	CASRRQGHSYEQYF
TRBV6-5	.	.	TRBJ1-1	TGTGCCAGCAGTTACACTCGGGGGGGCAACACTGAAGCTTTCTTT	CASSYTRGGNTEAFF
TRBV9	.	.	TRBJ2-5	TGTGCCAGCAGCCCCTTGGTCACGCCCCAAGAGACCCAGTACTTC	CASSPLVTPQETQYF
TRBV18	.	TRBD2	TRBJ2-3	TGTGCCAGCTCACCATCCCTCGCAAGCGGGGAGACAGATACGCAGTATTTT	CASSPSLASGETDTQYF
TRBV7-2	once	.	TRBJ2-1	TGTGCCAGCAGCTTAGGTCCGGGGGCGTCGTACAATGAGCAGTTCTTC	CASSLGPGASYNEQFF
TRBV6-6	.	TRBD2	TRBJ2-3	TGTGCCAGCAGTTCCCTGACTAGCGGGGCCACAGATACGCAGTATTTT	CASSSLTSGATDTQYF
TRBV20-1	once	TRBD1	TRBJ1-1	TGCAGTGCTAGTCCTCCGACAGGGGGCACAAACACTGAAGCTTTCTTT	CSASPPTGGTNTEAFF
TRBV4-1	many	TRBD1	TRBJ2-7	TGCGCCAGCAAGCCGGGACAGGGCTCCTACGAGCAGTACTTC	CASKPGQGSYEQYF
TRBV4-1	few	TRBD1	TRBJ2-2	TGCGCCAGCAGCCAAGACAGGGGGCATGCCGGGGAGCTGTTTTTT	CASSQDRGHAGELFF
TRBV5-1	.	.	TRBJ2-3	TGCGCCAGCAGCTTAATAGGGGCTGGAGATACGCAGTATTTT	CASSLIGAGDTQYF
TRBV7-6	.	.	TRBJ1-1	TGTGCCAGCAGCTTCGGGGTTTCATACACTGAAGCTTTCTTT	CASSFGVSYTEAFF